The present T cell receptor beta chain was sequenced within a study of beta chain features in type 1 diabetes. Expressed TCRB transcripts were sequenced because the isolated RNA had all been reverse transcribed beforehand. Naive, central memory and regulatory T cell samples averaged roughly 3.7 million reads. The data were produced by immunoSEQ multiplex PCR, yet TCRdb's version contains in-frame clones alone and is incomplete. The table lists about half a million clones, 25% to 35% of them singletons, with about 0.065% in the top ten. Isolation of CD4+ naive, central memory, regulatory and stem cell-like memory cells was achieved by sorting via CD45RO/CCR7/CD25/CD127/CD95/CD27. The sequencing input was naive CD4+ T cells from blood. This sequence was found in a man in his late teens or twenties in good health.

As DNA, the CDR3 is TGTGCCTGGAGTAGGGACAGGGTGTATCATGAGCAGTTCTTC. Its translation: CAWSRDRVYHEQFF. V is TRBV30 and J is TRBJ2-1; TRBD1 agrees at 9 bases. V lost 2 bases, J lost 8 bases, and 7 bases stayed unmatched. CDR1 GTSNPN and CDR2 SVGIG come from the germline V gene (reference sequence). This CDR3 is built from 14 residues.